This T cell receptor beta chain is from a study of persistence of HIV-infected CD4 T cells. The immunoSEQ assay was version 4, run in survey mode. Libraries were prepared by immunoSEQ multiplex PCR; TCRdb keeps only in-frame clonotypes and omits some of them. The table lists 50,000 or so clones, around 75% of them singletons. The stimulus was lysate of CMV-infected fibroblasts, around 10 ug/mL. CD40L/CD69 double-negative CD45RO-high memory CD4+ T cells were collected. A roughly 18-hour stimulation of CD8-depleted PBMCs used anti-CD28/CD49d costimulation, CD40-blocking antibody and enfuvirtide. Study-wide findings and caveats: Within sorted populations, more oligoclonal TCRs accompanied more oligoclonal proviruses.

With respect to this clone: Its antigen is as yet unknown.

Source: CD4+ T cells sorted from PBMCs after roughly 18-hour stimulation, taken from a patient who received antiretroviral therapy. The receptor's source is an adult man with HIV who was CMV-seropositive.

The CDR3 protein is CASSVSPGEKLFF. DNA of the CDR3: TGTGCCAGCAGCGTATCCCCGGGTGAAAAACTGTTTTTT. The V call is TRBV9, the J call TRBJ1-4; D not resolved. Germline lookup yields CDR1 SGDLS and CDR2 YYNGEE. This CDR3 region has 13 residues. The V gene lost 1 base and the J gene lost 7 bases, with 8 bases spanning the gap.